The TCR beta chain described here comes from a study of T cell repertoires in cytomegalovirus infection. TCRdb independently ran MiXCR on the reads; one entry per CDR3 protein. The table shows roughly 90,000 distinct CDR3 sequences, with roughly a quarter occurring only once. As to this clonotype: Its antigen remains unidentified.

The source material was CD8+ T cells from cultured PBMCs, sampled from culture after CMV antigen stimulation. The receptor was derived from a human donor in good health (CMV status not recorded). Some clones in this sample may be carry-over from other donors' samples.

This CDR3 reads CASTFTGSNYGYTF. The CDR3 DNA sequence: TGTGCCAGCACCTTTACAGGATCTAACTATGGCTACACCTTC. This sequence joins TRBV12-3 or TRBV12-4 and TRBJ1-2; a weak D match, TRBD1 (5 bases). The CDR3 runs to 14 residues. Trimming took off 7 bases at V and 0 bases at J, with 12 bases between the two ends.